The 15 T cell receptor beta chains below come from one sample, sequenced in a study of shared clonotypes between healthy human individuals. Measured with immunoSEQ multiplex PCR; TCRdb has only the in-frame clones, and not every one. Of about 1.1 million clones in the sample, approximately 80% were seen once. Sample: memory CD4+ T cells from PBMCs. The subset: CD45RA-negative fraction. The receptors come from a man aged 18 to 29 in good health. Some clones in this sample may be carry-over from other donors' samples.

The chain employs TRBV9 and TRBJ2-3; 7 nucleotides match TRBD1. V shed 4 bases, J shed 5 bases, and the junction held 10 bases outside the gene matches. This CDR3 contains 15 residues. CDR1 and CDR2 from the germline V gene are SGDLS and YYNGEE. The CDR3 DNA reads as TGTGCCAGCAGCCCTAGGGGGCAAGAGAGAGATACGCAGTATTTT. This gives the protein CASSPRGQERDTQYF.

V usage is TRBV6-1 and J usage is TRBJ1-5; D is uncertain. There are 14 residues in the CDR3. The ends were cut back, 2 bases at V and 3 bases at J, with 8 bases in the middle. Germline V gene sequence: CDR1 MNHNS, CDR2 SASEGT. The CDR3 here is CASSEIQINQPQHF. The CDR3, as DNA: TGTGCCAGCAGTGAAATACAGATCAATCAGCCCCAGCATTTT.

This clone was seen only a few times. J is TRBJ2-1 and V is TRBV7-8; TRBD2 aligns across 9 bases. V lost 5 bases to trimming and J lost 4 bases; unmatched junction nucleotides: 12. Germline assignment: CDR1 SGHVS and CDR2 FQNEAQ. This CDR3 is built from 17 residues. CDR3 nucleotides: TGTGCCAGCAGCCCGCGAGGTAGCGGGAGTCGTTACAATGAGCAGTTCTTC. It translates to CASSPRGSGSRYNEQFF.

The rearrangement joins TRBV30 to TRBJ2-7; D may be TRBD1 or TRBD2 (6 bases each). CDR1 is GTSNPN and CDR2 is SVGIG in the germline V gene (reference sequence). V was cut by 1 base and J by 5 bases, with 21 bases left in between. The CDR3 extends over 16 amino acids. CDR3 coding DNA: TGTGCCTGGAGTGGGGGGCCGGGACTTCTGGCCCACGAGCAGTACTTC. The encoded protein is CAWSGGPGLLAHEQYF.

This clone was seen a few times. V gene TRBV28 combines with J gene TRBJ1-2; the D is unclear. The CDR3 covers 17 residues. Germline CDR1 is MDHEN and CDR2 is SYDVKM. The V and J ends lost 7 bases and 2 bases respectively, with 23 bases between them. CDR3 loop: CASIDAPSAGPNYGYTF. The CDR3, as DNA: TGTGCCAGCATCGACGCACCCTCAGCTGGGCCCAACTATGGCTACACCTTC.

A remark on this clone: Other DNA variants within this sample encode the same CDR3. J is TRBJ2-3 and V is TRBV20-1; D remains ambiguous. CDR1 is DFQATT and CDR2 is SNEGSKA in the germline V gene (reference sequence). V was cut by 0 bases and J by 6 bases, with 4 bases left in between. The CDR3 has 11 residues. As DNA, the CDR3 is TGCAGTGCTAGAGATCGGGATACGCAGTATTTT. It yields the protein CSARDRDTQYF.

The rearrangement joins TRBV9 to TRBJ1-5; D is perhaps TRBD1 (5 bases). This CDR3 is 14 amino acids long. V was pared by 2 bases and J by 2 bases, with 8 bases between. CDR1 is SGDLS, CDR2 YYNGEE, per germline. The CDR3 reads CASSVGVGNQPQHF. The CDR3 DNA reads TGTGCCAGCAGCGTGGGGGTGGGCAATCAGCCCCAGCATTTT. The whole variable domain, filled in from reference TRBV9 and TRBJ1-5, reads DSGVTQTPKHLITATGQRVTLRCSPRSGDLSVYWYQQSLDQGLQFLIQYYNGEERAKGNILERFSAQQFPDLHSELNLSSLELGDSALYFCASSVGVGNQPQHFGDGTRLSIL.

The rearrangement links TRBV19 to TRBJ2-5; no reliable D call. The J call may be in error: the DNA end matches TRBJ2-7 better. Looked up from germline, CDR1 is LNHDA and CDR2 is SQIVND (reference sequence). The CDR3 spans 11 residues. CDR3 sequence reads: CASSIAGEQYF. In nucleotides, the CDR3 is TGTGCCAGTAGTATAGCGGGCGAGCAGTACTTC.

This clone came up a few times. The CDR3 loop is CASRRQGLNTEAFF. The CDR3 nucleotides read TGTGCCAGCAGAAGACAGGGGTTGAACACTGAAGCTTTCTTT. V gene TRBV27 combines with J gene TRBJ1-1; the match to TRBD1 covers 8 bases. V shed 6 bases, J shed 0 bases, and the junction held 3 bases outside the gene matches. The CDR3 sequence is 14 residues long. The germline V gene has CDR1 MNHEY and CDR2 SMNVEV (reference sequence).

The rearrangement uses TRBV28 and TRBJ2-4; D is ambiguous. Germline V gene data show CDR1 as MDHEN and CDR2 as SYDVKM. The CDR3 consists of 14 residues. Deletions cut 3 bases from V and 7 bases from J, with 13 bases between. The CDR3 bases are TGTGCCAGCAGTTTGGTAGGGATGGAGAACATTCAGTACTTC. It encodes CASSLVGMENIQYF.

V is TRBV6-8 and J is TRBJ1-1, with a weak D call TRBD1 (5 bases). Germline CDR1 MNHGY, CDR2 SAAAGT. V lost 3 bases and J 5 bases, leaving 13 bases between the germline ends. This CDR3 comprises 14 residues. The CDR3 protein is CASSYLKGCTEAFF. DNA of the CDR3: TGTGCCAGCAGTTATTTGAAGGGGTGTACTGAAGCTTTCTTT.

V and J are TRBV28 and TRBJ1-5; D is perhaps TRBD1 (5 bases). Trimming left V 5 bases short and J 3 bases short, with 11 bases between. The CDR3 totals 14 residues. Germline lookup yields CDR1 MDHEN and CDR2 SYDVKM. The CDR3 here is CASSLGVNNQPQHF. CDR3 sequence (DNA): TGTGCCAGCAGTCTAGGGGTCAACAATCAGCCCCAGCATTTT.

This rearrangement joins TRBV6-5 to TRBJ2-5; 7 positions match TRBD1. From germline, CDR1 is MNHEY and CDR2 SVGAGI. The CDR3 extends over 13 amino acids. Trimming cost V 5 bases and J 5 bases; bases outside gene matches: 5. The chain's CDR3 is CASSKTGRETQYF. In DNA, the CDR3 is TGTGCCAGCAGTAAGACAGGGCGGGAGACCCAGTACTTC.

A few counts support this clone. This chain uses TRBV19 with TRBJ2-7; D call uncertain. Germline loops: CDR1 LNHDA, CDR2 SQIVND (reference sequence). The CDR3 is made up of 13 amino acids. The V and J ends lost 4 bases and 6 bases respectively, with 13 bases between them. Written as DNA, the CDR3 is TGTGCCAGTAGTACCCCACAGCCCTCCGAGCAGTACTTC. Its translation: CASSTPQPSEQYF.

The V and J genes are TRBV28 and TRBJ1-1, with D possibly matching TRBD1 (5 bases). The CDR3 sequence is 12 residues long. Trimming shortened V by 11 bases and J by 3 bases, and 13 bases separated the two germline ends. The germline V gene has CDR1 MDHEN and CDR2 SYDVKM. The CDR3 nucleotides read TGTGCCGGGGGTTACGGGCACACTGAAGCTTTCTTT. Translation gives CAGGYGHTEAFF.